The 28 T cell receptor beta chains reported below all come from one sample, sequenced in a study of T cell responses to AZD1222 COVID-19 vaccine. The table came from immunoSEQ multiplex PCR; TCRdb's copy has only in-frame clones and leaves some out. The sample consists of 150,000 to 200,000 clones, 90% to 95% of them appearing once. Specimen: peripheral blood, collected 28 days after the second AZD1222 dose. Receptors originate from an adult who received the AZD1222 COVID-19 vaccine.

V and J are TRBV21-1 and TRBJ2-1; TRBD2, the table's D call, was not compared with the DNA. TRBV21-1 is deemed a pseudogene. The CDR3 has 16 residues. This CDR3 reads CASSLLRDARPYEQFF. CDR3 DNA sequence: TGTGCCAGCAGCCTTCTGCGGGACGCACGGCCCTATGAGCAGTTCTTC.

V gene TRBV12-3 or TRBV12-4 combines with J gene TRBJ1-2; a weak D match, TRBD1 (6 bases). The length of the CDR3 is 12 residues. V was shortened by 5 bases and J by 2 bases, with 6 bases between the two germline ends. The CDR3 DNA sequence: TGTGCCAGCAGTCAGGGGAACTATGGCTACACCTTC. It is translated as CASSQGNYGYTF.

This chain connects TRBV11-1 to TRBJ1-2; the D gene is possibly TRBD1 (5 bases). Deletions cut 5 bases from V and 4 bases from J, with 8 bases between. The CDR3 runs to 12 residues. Germline values: CDR1 SGHAT, CDR2 FQDESV (reference sequence). The CDR3 bases are TGTGCCAGCAGCGGTGACAGCTATGGCTACACCTTC. Translating gives CASSGDSYGYTF.

The J gene is TRBJ1-2, the V gene TRBV20-1, with TRBD1 as a possible D gene (6 bases). Germline loops: CDR1 DFQATT, CDR2 SNEGSKA (reference sequence). V lost 3 bases, J lost 8 bases, and 10 bases lay in between. CDR3 length equals 11 residues. In DNA form, the CDR3 reads TGCAGTGCTAGCGCCAGGGGCGGCTACACCTTC. Its protein product is CSASARGGYTF.

V is TRBV18 and J is TRBJ1-6; D ambiguous. Trimming took 3 bases from V and 11 from J, leaving 8 bases between them. The CDR3 length is 12 residues. Germline V gene sequence: CDR1 KGHSH, CDR2 LQKENI. The CDR3 nucleotides are TGTGCCAGCTCACCGGAGGCCCCACCCCTCCACTTT. Its translation is CASSPEAPPLHF.

The chain recombines TRBV5-3 with TRBJ1-5, with 8 nucleotides matching TRBD1. TRBV5-3 is designated an ORF whose function remains uncertain. V lost 5 bases, J lost 2 bases, and 18 bases stayed unmatched. The CDR3 extends over 19 amino acids. CDR3 protein: CARRYPRTGQGGRNQPQHF. The DNA of the CDR3 is TGTGCCAGAAGGTACCCCCGTACCGGACAGGGAGGGCGCAATCAGCCCCAGCATTTT.

The chain carries TRBV28 and TRBJ2-1; D remains ambiguous. Trimming stripped 4 bases from V and 2 bases from J, with 15 bases between. This CDR3 region has 16 residues. The germline gives CDR1 MDHEN, CDR2 SYDVKM. The CDR3 DNA follows: TGTGCCAGCAGTTCCGCAACAGAGGATCCCTACAATGAGCAGTTCTTC. It is translated as CASSSATEDPYNEQFF.

The chain has TRBV6-5 and TRBJ1-1; D remains ambiguous. V lost 2 bases and J 5 bases, leaving 0 bases between the germline ends. Per the germline V gene, CDR1 is MNHEY and CDR2 is SVGAGI. CDR3 length equals 10 residues. This chain's CDR3 is CASSYTEAFF. The DNA for the CDR3 is TGTGCCAGCAGTTACACTGAAGCTTTCTTT.

V usage is TRBV12-3 or TRBV12-4 and J usage is TRBJ1-2; D gene ambiguous. The CDR3 has 13 amino acids. The V end was cut by 6 bases, the J end by 7 bases, with 15 bases between. The CDR3 here is CASSVVSGSGYTF. DNA for the CDR3: TGTGCCAGCAGCGTAGTGTCGGGTAGTGGCTACACCTTC.

This clone was picked up a small number of times. The chain recombines TRBV5-1 with TRBJ1-2; D remains ambiguous. The CDR3 is made up of 15 amino acids. The V gene's germline CDR1 is SGHRS and CDR2 YFSETQ. Deletions cut 0 bases from V and 3 bases from J, with 12 bases between. CDR3 sequence: CASSLESGPYYGYTF. The CDR3 region has the DNA TGCGCCAGCAGCTTGGAATCCGGGCCCTACTATGGCTACACCTTC.

V gene TRBV6-1 combines with J gene TRBJ2-7; D may match TRBD1 or TRBD2 (5 bases each). CDR1 and CDR2 (germline): MNHNS, SASEGT. V was cut by 2 bases and J by 0 bases, with 11 bases left in between. The CDR3 is 15 residues long. CDR3 protein: CASSEPGGSSYEQYF. The CDR3 coding sequence is TGTGCCAGCAGTGAACCTGGGGGAAGCTCCTACGAGCAGTACTTC.

The chain combines TRBV29-1 with TRBJ2-1, with 7 bases matching TRBD1. This CDR3 spans 15 amino acids. CDR1 SQVTM and CDR2 ANQGSEA come from the germline V gene. V lost 4 bases, J lost 2 bases, and 8 bases stayed unmatched. The CDR3 nucleotides are TGCAGCGTTGCTCCTTCAGGGGGAGCCTACAATGAGCAGTTCTTC. Translated: CSVAPSGGAYNEQFF.

The V and J genes are TRBV6-6 and TRBJ2-2; a weak D match, TRBD2 (6 bases). V gave up 0 bases and J gave up 5 bases, with 10 bases separating them. This CDR3 is built from 15 residues. Germline V gene sequence: CDR1 MNHNY, CDR2 SVGAGI (reference sequence). The CDR3: CASSYSLAWTGELFF. CDR3 coding DNA: TGTGCCAGCAGTTACTCGCTAGCGTGGACCGGGGAGCTGTTTTTT.

The CDR3 nucleotides are TGTGCCAGCCACCCGACAGTCGGACAGGGTAACTATGGCTACACCTTC. It encodes CASHPTVGQGNYGYTF. J is TRBJ1-2 and V is TRBV27, with 8 positions matching TRBD1. The CDR3 has 16 residues. Germline trimming cut 8 bases from V and 1 base from J; bases unmatched to any gene: 12. Germline lookup yields CDR1 MNHEY and CDR2 SMNVEV (reference sequence).

The chain couples TRBV10-3 to TRBJ1-3, with TRBD1 as a possible D gene (5 bases). CDR3 length equals 13 residues. V lost 7 bases, J lost 4 bases, and 11 bases lay in between. CDR1 is ENHRY and CDR2 is SYGVKD in the germline V gene. The CDR3 DNA sequence: TGTGCCATCAACGGGGACTTAGGAAACACCATATATTTT. Translation: CAINGDLGNTIYF.

This clone was recorded only once. The V call is TRBV10-3, the J call TRBJ1-1; the match to TRBD1 covers 8 bases. Germline V gives CDR1 ENHRY, CDR2 SYGVKD. Trimming cost V 11 bases and J 6 bases; bases outside gene matches: 20. The CDR3 is made up of 16 amino acids. For the CDR3, the DNA is TGTGCCCGACCAGCCAGGGGGCGCGTGGAGGTCCCTGAAGCTTTCTTT. Translation: CARPARGRVEVPEAFF.

This chain connects TRBV10-2 to TRBJ1-2, with D perhaps TRBD1 (5 bases). V was trimmed by 3 bases and J by 4 bases, leaving 12 bases between them. Germline V CDR1 and CDR2: WSHSY, SAAADI. The CDR3 loop spans 14 amino acids. CDR3: CASSEWEGAYGYTF. Here the CDR3 DNA reads TGCGCCAGCAGTGAATGGGAAGGGGCCTATGGCTACACCTTC.

The rearrangement joins TRBV12-3 or TRBV12-4 to TRBJ2-1; TRBD2 might be the D (5 bases). The CDR3 sequence is 12 residues long. Trimming cost V 6 bases and J 4 bases, with 7 bases left between them. The CDR3 DNA follows: TGTGCCAGCAGGCCGGGGTACAATGAGCAGTTCTTC. Residues: CASRPGYNEQFF.

The genes are TRBV19 and TRBJ1-2, with D unclear. Trimming cost V 6 bases and J 8 bases, with 19 bases left between them. CDR1 is LNHDA, CDR2 SQIVND, per germline (reference sequence). This CDR3 contains 14 residues. The CDR3 reads CASRISGIGAGYTF. CDR3 nucleotides: TGTGCCAGTAGGATAAGCGGTATAGGAGCCGGCTACACCTTC.

The rearrangement links TRBV4-1 to TRBJ2-3, with 12 bases fitting TRBD2. This CDR3 has 20 residues. In germline, CDR1 is MGHRA, CDR2 YSYEKL. Trimming cost V 0 bases and J 4 bases; bases outside gene matches: 14. The DNA of the CDR3 is TGCGCCAGCAGCCAAGATTGGGGGGCCTTCCCTAGCGGGGGGGCAGATACGCAGTATTTT. Its translation is CASSQDWGAFPSGGADTQYF.

The chain has TRBV7-9 and TRBJ1-2; D is unclear. CDR1 is SEHNR, CDR2 FQNEAQ, per germline (reference sequence). The CDR3 spans 15 residues. The germline V and J ends were trimmed by 5 bases and 3 bases, with 16 bases remaining between them. The CDR3 loop is CASSLQETFDYGYTF. The CDR3 region has the DNA TGTGCCAGCAGCCTCCAGGAAACCTTTGACTATGGCTACACCTTC. Together with reference TRBV7-9 and TRBJ1-2, the CDR3 gives the full variable domain: DTGVSQNPRHKITKRGQNVTFRCDPISEHNRLYWYRQTLGQGPEFLTYFQNEAQLEKSRLLSDRFSAERPKGSFSTLEIQRTEQGDSAMYLCASSLQETFDYGYTFGSGTRLTVV.

The sample holds one count of this clone. This chain uses TRBV4-3 with TRBJ1-2, with TRBD1 matching over 9 bases. V was clipped by 0 bases and J by 4 bases; unmatched bases: 6. CDR3 size: 16 residues. From germline, CDR1 is LGHNA and CDR2 YSLEER. This CDR3 reads CASSQDERDRVYGYTF. The CDR3, as DNA: TGCGCCAGCAGCCAAGACGAGAGGGACAGGGTCTATGGCTACACCTTC.

V usage is TRBV14 and J usage is TRBJ1-2; 7 positions match TRBD1. Per germline, CDR1 SGHDN and CDR2 FVKESK. The V segment lost 0 bases and the J segment 5 bases; nucleotides outside the gene matches: 6. The CDR3 is made up of 15 amino acids. CDR3 nucleotides: TGTGCCAGCAGCCAAGAGACAGGGTTGAAATATGGCTACACCTTC. Translating it yields CASSQETGLKYGYTF.

The chain recombines TRBV9 with TRBJ1-2; D might be TRBD1 (6 bases). Trimming cost V 4 bases and J 7 bases, with 23 bases left between them. Germline assignment: CDR1 SGDLS and CDR2 YYNGEE. The CDR3 consists of 16 residues. CDR3 sequence: CASSPQTGPLVGGYTF. The CDR3 DNA follows: TGTGCCAGCAGCCCCCAGACAGGCCCATTGGTGGGTGGCTACACCTTC.

This chain connects TRBV2 to TRBJ1-2; tentatively, D is TRBD1 (5 bases). Germline values: CDR1 SNHLY, CDR2 FYNNEI. V was trimmed by 9 bases and J by 6 bases, leaving 14 bases between them. The CDR3 is 12 amino acids. CDR3 amino acids: CARSDGGDGYTF. The DNA for the CDR3 is TGTGCCAGGTCGGACGGGGGGGATGGCTACACCTTC. Full variable domain (remainder filled in from reference TRBV2 and TRBJ1-2): EPEVTQTPSHQVTQMGQEVILRCVPISNHLYFYWYRQILGQKVEFLVSFYNNEISEKSEIFDDQFSVERPDGSNFTLKIRSTKLEDSAMYFCARSDGGDGYTFGSGTRLTVV.

The chain couples TRBV5-1 to TRBJ2-2; TRBD2 is a possible D gene (5 bases). The germline V gene has CDR1 SGHRS and CDR2 YFSETQ. The CDR3 sequence is 16 residues long. Deletions cut 5 bases from V and 2 bases from J, with 16 bases between. DNA for the CDR3: TGCGCCAGCAGGGCTAGCCGCCCAATTAACACCGGGGAGCTGTTTTTT. It specifies CASRASRPINTGELFF. Looking up the rest from reference TRBV5-1 and TRBJ2-2 gives the full variable domain: KAGVTQTPRYLIKTRGQQVTLSCSPISGHRSVSWYQQTPGQGLQFLFEYFSETQRNKGNFPGRFSGRQFSNSRSEMNVSTLELGDSALYLCASRASRPINTGELFFGEGSRLTVL.

CDR3 amino acids: CASSPDTATNQPQHF. DNA of the CDR3: TGCGCCAGCAGCCCGGACACAGCGACCAATCAGCCCCAGCATTTT. V usage is TRBV5-1 and J usage is TRBJ1-5, with a possible D match to TRBD1 (5 bases). Trimming shortened V by 4 bases and J by 3 bases, and 14 bases separated the two germline ends. Germline V gives CDR1 SGHRS, CDR2 YFSETQ. CDR3 length: 15 amino acids.

V is TRBV5-1 and J is TRBJ1-1, with TRBD1 identical over 8 bases. This CDR3 contains 14 residues. Unmatched junction bases numbered 6, after V lost 7 bases and J lost 1 base. Germline values: CDR1 SGHRS, CDR2 YFSETQ. In nucleotides, the CDR3 is TGCGCCAGCGGCTCGACAGGGGAGAACACTGAAGCTTTCTTT. This translates into CASGSTGENTEAFF.